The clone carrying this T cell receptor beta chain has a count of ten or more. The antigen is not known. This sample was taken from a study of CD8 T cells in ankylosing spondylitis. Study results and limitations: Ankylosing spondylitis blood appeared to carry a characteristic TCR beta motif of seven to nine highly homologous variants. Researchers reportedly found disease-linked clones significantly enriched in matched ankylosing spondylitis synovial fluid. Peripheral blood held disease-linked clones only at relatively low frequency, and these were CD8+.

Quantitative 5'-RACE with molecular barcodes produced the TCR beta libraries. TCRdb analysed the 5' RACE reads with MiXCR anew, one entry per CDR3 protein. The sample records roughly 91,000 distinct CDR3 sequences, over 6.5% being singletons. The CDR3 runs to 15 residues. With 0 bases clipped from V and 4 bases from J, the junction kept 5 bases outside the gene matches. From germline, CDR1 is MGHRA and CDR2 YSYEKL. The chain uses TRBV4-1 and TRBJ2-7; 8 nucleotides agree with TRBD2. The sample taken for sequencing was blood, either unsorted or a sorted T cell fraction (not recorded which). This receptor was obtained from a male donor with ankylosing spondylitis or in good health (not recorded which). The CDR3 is CASSQDQRESYEQYF. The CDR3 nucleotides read TGCGCCAGCAGCCAAGATCAGCGGGAGTCTTACGAGCAGTACTTC.